The rows below give T cell receptor beta chains drawn from one sample of a study of blood T cell repertoires in COVID-19. Only in-frame clones appear in the TCRdb table, and some are missing; sequencing was by immunoSEQ multiplex PCR. In the table there are 300,000 or so clones, about 88% of which are singletons. What was sequenced was PBMCs or T cells enriched from blood (not recorded which). The receptors derive from a woman in her 30s who had recovered from COVID-19. CDR3s include the opening cysteine and the closing phenylalanine or tryptophan. D genes are given only for firm matches. A row's size may be missing; if present it is once, few, many or a size class.

size: .; J: TRBJ1-2; D: .; V: TRBV9; DNA: TGTGCCAGCAGCTCCCTAGTGACAGCGAACTATGGCTACACCTTC; CDR3: CASSSLVTANYGYTF
size: .; J: TRBJ1-2; D: TRBD1; V: TRBV28; DNA: TGTGCCAGCAGACCCACAGGGGGCGAGGTGGGCTACACCTTC; CDR3: CASRPTGGEVGYTF
size: once; J: TRBJ1-2; D: .; V: TRBV18; DNA: TGTGCCAGCTCACCACCGGAGTCCTATGGCTACACCTTC; CDR3: CASSPPESYGYTF
size: once; J: TRBJ1-1; D: .; V: TRBV12-3/TRBV12-4; DNA: TGTGCCAGCAGTTCGGTGAACACTGAAGCTTTCTTT; CDR3: CASSSVNTEAFF
size: .; J: TRBJ1-5; D: TRBD1; V: TRBV6-5; DNA: TGTGCCAGCAGAGGGGACAGGGGGCTTCAGCCCCAGCATTTT; CDR3: CASRGDRGLQPQHF
size: .; J: TRBJ1-1; D: TRBD1; V: TRBV19; DNA: TGTGCCAGTAGTATCCCGACAGGGCTGAACACTGAAGCTTTCTTT; CDR3: CASSIPTGLNTEAFF
size: .; J: TRBJ1-3; D: TRBD1; V: TRBV5-1; DNA: TGCGCCAGCAGCTTGGCCGGGACAGGGTGGGACACCATATATTTT; CDR3: CASSLAGTGWDTIYF
size: .; J: TRBJ2-1; D: TRBD2; V: TRBV29-1; DNA: TGCAGCGCCGCTCTAGCGGGCTCCTACAATGAGCAGTTCTTC; CDR3: CSAALAGSYNEQFF
size: .; J: TRBJ2-7; D: .; V: TRBV28; DNA: TGTGCCAGCAGAGTTTACCCCGGGCAGGGGATGTACGAGCAGTACTTC; CDR3: CASRVYPGQGMYEQYF
size: .; J: TRBJ2-2; D: TRBD1; V: TRBV5-4; DNA: TGTGCCAGCAGCGGAAGACAGGGGGCGGACGGGGAGCTGTTTTTT; CDR3: CASSGRQGADGELFF
size: .; J: TRBJ1-2; D: .; V: TRBV12-5; DNA: TGTGCTAGTGGTAGCCCTACAGGGTACAAAGGCTACACCTTC; CDR3: CASGSPTGYKGYTF
size: .; J: TRBJ1-1; D: .; V: TRBV27; DNA: TGTGCCAGCAGTTTAATCGGCGGGGCCTACACTGAAGCTTTCTTT; CDR3: CASSLIGGAYTEAFF
size: .; J: TRBJ1-1; D: TRBD1; V: TRBV5-8; DNA: TGTGCCAGCAGCTTTCACCGGGACAGCTACATGAACACTGAAGCTTTCTTT; CDR3: CASSFHRDSYMNTEAFF
size: .; J: TRBJ1-5; D: TRBD1; V: TRBV6-1; DNA: TGTGCCAGCAGTCAAGCCGGGACAGGGGATCAGCCCCAGCATTTT; CDR3: CASSQAGTGDQPQHF
size: .; J: TRBJ2-7; D: .; V: TRBV10-3; DNA: TGTGCCATCAGGGCTGTTCCAGGGTTTGAGCAGTACTTC; CDR3: CAIRAVPGFEQYF
size: .; J: TRBJ2-7; D: .; V: TRBV7-9; DNA: TGTGCCAGCAGCTTAGGGGCCACGGGGGAGCAGTACTTC; CDR3: CASSLGATGEQYF
size: .; J: TRBJ1-3; D: TRBD1; V: TRBV5-1; DNA: TGCGCCAGCAGAAGAACAGGGGGCGGATTTGGTGTGACTGGAAACACCATATATTTT; CDR3: CASRRTGGGFGVTGNTIYF
size: .; J: TRBJ2-7; D: .; V: TRBV7-2; DNA: TGTGCCAGCAGCCCCCACCAGTACGAGCAGTACTTC; CDR3: CASSPHQYEQYF
size: .; J: TRBJ2-3; D: .; V: TRBV5-5; DNA: TGTGCCAGCAGCTTGTCCCCAGGGCTCACAGATACGCAGTATTTT; CDR3: CASSLSPGLTDTQYF
size: .; J: TRBJ2-3; D: TRBD1; V: TRBV6-5; DNA: TGTGCCAGCAGTAGGGACAGGGGAAGAGATACGCAGTATTTT; CDR3: CASSRDRGRDTQYF
size: .; J: TRBJ1-2; D: TRBD1; V: TRBV28; DNA: TGTGCCAGCATTGCTGGGGACAGGGCGTATGGCTACACCTTC; CDR3: CASIAGDRAYGYTF
size: .; J: TRBJ2-7; D: TRBD1; V: TRBV30; DNA: TGTGCCTGGAGTGGGGACAGGGTCTACGAGCAGTACTTC; CDR3: CAWSGDRVYEQYF
size: .; J: TRBJ2-7; D: TRBD1; V: TRBV5-1; DNA: TGCGCCAGCAGAACGACAGGGGGCGATGACTACGAGCAGTACTTC; CDR3: CASRTTGGDDYEQYF
size: .; J: TRBJ1-3; D: .; V: TRBV5-1; DNA: TGCGCCAGCAGCTCCTCGGGAGAAGGCGGAAACACCATATATTTT; CDR3: CASSSSGEGGNTIYF
size: .; J: TRBJ2-2; D: .; V: TRBV7-2; DNA: TGTGCCAGCAGCTTGACAATTGTGCAGGCCGGGGAGCTGTTTTTT; CDR3: CASSLTIVQAGELFF
size: .; J: TRBJ2-5; D: TRBD2; V: TRBV27; DNA: TGTGCCAGCAGTTTATCGGAGACTAGCGGGGCAGAGACCCAGTACTTC; CDR3: CASSLSETSGAETQYF
size: .; J: TRBJ1-1; D: .; V: TRBV5-4; DNA: TGTGCCAGCAGCCCGCCCCCGACAGTACCAAACACTGAAGCTTTCTTT; CDR3: CASSPPPTVPNTEAFF
size: .; J: TRBJ2-7; D: .; V: TRBV6-5; DNA: TGTGCCAGCAGTTCCATACAGGGAAAAAACGAGCAGTACTTC; CDR3: CASSSIQGKNEQYF
size: .; J: TRBJ2-7; D: .; V: TRBV4-3; DNA: TGCGCCAGCAGCCAAGATAGAGGGCAGCCTGGGGGGGAGCAGTACTTC; CDR3: CASSQDRGQPGGEQYF
size: once; J: TRBJ1-4; D: TRBD1; V: TRBV30; DNA: TGTGCCTGGAACCCGACAGGGAGTGACGAAAAACTGTTTTTT; CDR3: CAWNPTGSDEKLFF
size: .; J: TRBJ2-7; D: .; V: TRBV6-5; DNA: TGTGCCAGCAGTTACTCGAGAGTTATCTCCTACGAGCAGTACTTC; CDR3: CASSYSRVISYEQYF
size: .; J: TRBJ1-3; D: TRBD1; V: TRBV5-1; DNA: TGCGCCAGCAGCCAGGACAGGGTCGGAAACACCATATATTTT; CDR3: CASSQDRVGNTIYF
size: .; J: TRBJ1-3; D: TRBD1; V: TRBV5-1; DNA: TGCGCCAGCAGCTCTCCGGGACAGCGAAACACCATATATTTT; CDR3: CASSSPGQRNTIYF
size: .; J: TRBJ2-7; D: TRBD1; V: TRBV5-8; DNA: TGTGCCAGCAGTCGAAACAGGGGGTTGTCCTACGAGCAGTACTTC; CDR3: CASSRNRGLSYEQYF
size: .; J: TRBJ2-5; D: TRBD2; V: TRBV3-1/TRBV3-2; DNA: TGTGCCAGCAGCCTGCCCCCTAGTCGGGACCACAGCGGGGGGGCCCAAGAGACCCAGTACTTC; CDR3: CASSLPPSRDHSGGAQETQYF
size: .; J: TRBJ1-6; D: .; V: TRBV19; DNA: TGTGCCAGTAGTATAAGCGGTAATTCACCCCTCCACTTT; CDR3: CASSISGNSPLHF
size: .; J: TRBJ2-7; D: TRBD2; V: TRBV2; DNA: TGTGCCAGCAGTATGGGGCGGGGGGGCCCCTACGAGCAGTACTTC; CDR3: CASSMGRGGPYEQYF
size: .; J: TRBJ2-7; D: .; V: TRBV10-1; DNA: TGCGCCAGCGGCCCGGGACGGGGGATCTCCTACGAGCAGTACTTC; CDR3: CASGPGRGISYEQYF
size: few; J: TRBJ1-1; D: TRBD1; V: TRBV7-2; DNA: TGTGCCAGCAGCTTAGTCAGGGACAGAGTGAACACTGAAGCTTTCTTT; CDR3: CASSLVRDRVNTEAFF
size: few; J: TRBJ1-2; D: TRBD1; V: TRBV19; DNA: TGTGCCAGTAGAGGGACAGGGCGAGATGGCTACACCTTC; CDR3: CASRGTGRDGYTF
size: .; J: TRBJ2-7; D: TRBD1; V: TRBV18; DNA: TGTGCCAGCTCAGGGACAGGGGCCTACGAGCAGTACTTC; CDR3: CASSGTGAYEQYF
size: .; J: TRBJ2-2; D: .; V: TRBV2; DNA: TGTGCCAGCTTCGTCGGTCGAGGCACCGGGGAGCTGTTTTTT; CDR3: CASFVGRGTGELFF
size: .; J: TRBJ1-4; D: TRBD1; V: TRBV7-9; DNA: TGTGCCAGCAGCTTGTCCGGCCCACAGGGGAGAAAACTGTTTTTT; CDR3: CASSLSGPQGRKLFF
size: .; J: TRBJ2-2; D: TRBD2; V: TRBV5-4; DNA: TGTGCCAGCAGCTTAGGGACTAGCGGGGGTGTGACCCGGGAGCTGTTTTTT; CDR3: CASSLGTSGGVTRELFF
size: .; J: TRBJ2-7; D: .; V: TRBV19; DNA: TGTGCCAGTACCCCGGGACACCGGTACTACGAGCAGTACTTC; CDR3: CASTPGHRYYEQYF
size: .; J: TRBJ1-1; D: .; V: TRBV19; DNA: TGTGCCAGTAGTATAGAGAGGTTCGGGAGTCCAGCTTTCTTT; CDR3: CASSIERFGSPAFF
size: .; J: TRBJ2-3; D: TRBD2; V: TRBV27; DNA: TGTGCCAGCAGTTTATATCGGACTAGCGGGGATCTAGATACGCAGTATTTT; CDR3: CASSLYRTSGDLDTQYF
size: once; J: TRBJ2-5; D: .; V: TRBV19; DNA: TGTGCCAGTAGTATAGAACTACAAGAGACCCAGTACTTC; CDR3: CASSIELQETQYF
size: .; J: TRBJ1-1; D: TRBD1; V: TRBV12-3/TRBV12-4; DNA: TGTGCCAGCAGTCCGGGACAGGGCACTGAAGCTTTCTTT; CDR3: CASSPGQGTEAFF
size: .; J: TRBJ2-7; D: .; V: TRBV18; DNA: TGTGCCAGCTCACCGCCTGGGGCCGAGCAGTACTTC; CDR3: CASSPPGAEQYF
size: .; J: TRBJ2-3; D: TRBD1; V: TRBV5-8; DNA: TGTGCCAGCAGCTCGAGGACAGGGTTTAGCACAGATACGCAGTATTTT; CDR3: CASSSRTGFSTDTQYF
size: once; J: TRBJ2-5; D: .; V: TRBV18; DNA: TGTGCCAGCTCACCAGGGGGCGGTCAAGAGACCCAGTACTTC; CDR3: CASSPGGGQETQYF
size: .; J: TRBJ1-2; D: .; V: TRBV30; DNA: TGTGCCTGGTCACTGACAGGCCTGGGGAACTATGGCTACACCTTC; CDR3: CAWSLTGLGNYGYTF
size: .; J: TRBJ1-3; D: .; V: TRBV19; DNA: TGTGCCAGTAGTACCCTGGACAGCTACTCTGGAAACACCATATATTTT; CDR3: CASSTLDSYSGNTIYF
size: .; J: TRBJ1-5; D: .; V: TRBV3-1/TRBV3-2; DNA: TGTGCCAGCAGCCAAGGGGATGGAGGTAATCAGCCCCAGCATTTT; CDR3: CASSQGDGGNQPQHF
size: once; J: TRBJ1-1; D: .; V: TRBV5-6; DNA: TGTGCCAGCAGCGCCGGGGACACTGAAGCTTTCTTT; CDR3: CASSAGDTEAFF
size: .; J: TRBJ2-7; D: TRBD1; V: TRBV27; DNA: TGTGCCAGCAGTCCGAGACAGGGGGCCCACGAGCAGTACTTC; CDR3: CASSPRQGAHEQYF
size: .; J: TRBJ1-1; D: .; V: TRBV2; DNA: TGTGCCAGCAGTTTGACAGGTCGCAGCACTGAAGCTTTCTTT; CDR3: CASSLTGRSTEAFF
size: .; J: TRBJ1-1; D: TRBD1; V: TRBV28; DNA: TGTGCCAGCAGTTTATGGGGGACAGCTTACACTGAAGCTTTCTTT; CDR3: CASSLWGTAYTEAFF
size: .; J: TRBJ1-5; D: .; V: TRBV14; DNA: TGTGCCAGCAGCCAAGGCGGGGCGGGTGAACAGCCCCAGCATTTT; CDR3: CASSQGGAGEQPQHF